This entry lists 17 T cell receptor beta chains sequenced from one sample in a study of regulatory T cells in long-lasting Graves disease. Time point specified: newly diagnosed GD, antithyroid drugs for less than 3 months. Scientists built the TCR library using RNA that was extracted from PBMCs. For TCR beta, libraries came from iRepertoire HTBI primers and Arm-PCR of CDR3 regions. TCRdb itself ran the multiplex PCR reads through MiXCR, one entry per CDR3 protein. The sample shows 300,000 to 400,000 distinct CDR3 sequences, more than 15% of them seen only once. The sequences come from peripheral blood mononuclear cells (PBMCs), collected at new diagnosis, from a patient treated with antithyroid drugs. The origin of the receptors is a female donor with Graves disease.

Only one count was recorded for this clonotype. A much larger clone lies a single base off, so this may be a read error. The chain carries TRBV7-8 and TRBJ2-1, with D tentatively TRBD2 (5 bases). Between the trimmed V and J ends, which lost 5 bases and 2 bases, there was a span of 19 bases. The CDR3 has 17 residues. CDR1 and CDR2 (germline): SGHVS, FQNEAQ. The CDR3, as DNA: TGTGCCAGCAGCCCCCTGCCGGGGAGTCTCGCCTACAATGAGCAGTTCTTC. As protein: CASSPLPGSLAYNEQFF.

Many counts were recorded for this clonotype. V gene TRBV29-1 combines with J gene TRBJ1-4, with D maybe TRBD1 (6 bases). Germline V gene lookup returns CDR1 SQVTM and CDR2 ANQGSEA. Trimming removed 4 bases at V and 0 bases at J, with 9 bases between. CDR3 size: 14 residues. CDR3 in DNA: TGCAGCGTTGCGGACAGCCCAACTAATGAAAAACTGTTTTTT. Its translation is CSVADSPTNEKLFF.

This clonotype showed up many times. The chain combines TRBV20-1 with TRBJ2-7; D gene unclear. The CDR3 loop spans 15 amino acids. V dropped 1 base and J dropped 2 bases, with 15 bases sitting between them. Germline V gene sequence: CDR1 DFQATT, CDR2 SNEGSKA (reference sequence). The CDR3 loop is CSARAWGAPTYEQYF. The CDR3 DNA reads as TGCAGTGCTAGAGCTTGGGGTGCCCCAACCTACGAGCAGTACTTC.

Many counts were recorded for this clonotype. This sequence joins TRBV28 and TRBJ2-1; perhaps TRBD1 as D (5 bases). Trimming removed 7 bases from V and 8 bases from J, with 21 bases in between. The CDR3 spans 15 residues. Germline CDR1 MDHEN, CDR2 SYDVKM. CDR3 amino acids: CASTTNRMIRDEQFF. The CDR3, as DNA: TGTGCCAGCACCACGAACCGAATGATCAGGGATGAGCAGTTCTTC. Full variable domain (rest looked up from reference TRBV28 and TRBJ2-1): DVKVTQSSRYLVKRTGEKVFLECVQDMDHENMFWYRQDPGLGLRLIYFSYDVKMKEKGDIPEGYSVSREKKERFSLILESASTNQTSMYLCASTTNRMIRDEQFFGPGTRLTVL.

This clonotype appeared many times. This chain links TRBV7-9 with TRBJ2-1; D tentatively reads TRBD1 or TRBD2 (6 bases each). This CDR3 region has 15 residues. CDR1 SEHNR and CDR2 FQNEAQ come from the germline V gene (reference sequence). Trimming shortened V by 6 bases and J by 6 bases, and 18 bases separated the two germline ends. CDR3 amino acids: CASRQAGHPINEQFF. As DNA, the CDR3 is TGTGCCAGCAGACAGGCGGGACATCCCATCAATGAGCAGTTCTTC.

This clonotype was found a few times. This rearrangement joins TRBV19 to TRBJ1-1; TRBD1 aligns across 10 bases. Germline CDR1 is LNHDA and CDR2 is SQIVND (reference sequence). The CDR3 length is 16 residues. V lost 3 bases, J lost 11 bases, and 15 bases stayed unmatched. The CDR3 DNA reads as TGTGCCAGTAGTATGGGAGACAGGGGGCACGCAAAGGGGGCTTTCTTT. It specifies CASSMGDRGHAKGAFF.

This clonotype was seen many times. CDR3 sequence: CASSLGTSGMYEQYF. The CDR3, as DNA: TGTGCCAGCAGCCTGGGGACTAGCGGGATGTACGAGCAGTACTTC. The chain uses TRBV27 and TRBJ2-7; 13 nucleotides line up with TRBD2. CDR3 size: 15 residues. V dropped 6 bases and J dropped 4; count of bases not matched to a gene: 6. The germline CDR1 and CDR2 sequences are MNHEY and SMNVEV (reference sequence).

This clonotype was seen ten or more times. This CDR3 reads CASSGLAGALRTDTQYF. DNA of the CDR3: TGTGCCAGCAGTGGACTAGCGGGAGCCCTTCGCACAGATACGCAGTATTTT. The J gene is TRBJ2-3, the V gene TRBV12-3 or TRBV12-4; 13 bases agree with TRBD2. CDR3 length: 17 amino acids. V lost 5 bases to trimming and J lost 1 base; unmatched junction nucleotides: 6.

This clonotype was detected ten times or more. The rearrangement uses TRBV7-3 and TRBJ2-3; D may be TRBD1 (5 bases). The CDR3 length is 16 residues. Germline V gives CDR1 SGHTA, CDR2 FQGTGA. V lost 5 bases and J 0 bases, leaving 15 bases between the germline ends. This CDR3 reads CASSRRQTLSTDTQYF. The CDR3 DNA reads TGTGCCAGCAGCCGTCGACAGACTTTAAGCACAGATACGCAGTATTTT.

In this sample, this clonotype turned up many times. The rearrangement uses TRBV6-1 and TRBJ1-1; D is ambiguous. The V gene's germline CDR1 is MNHNS and CDR2 SASEGT. There are 16 residues in the CDR3. Trimming pared 5 bases from V and 0 bases from J, leaving 16 bases between. DNA of the CDR3: TGTGCCAGCAGTCCACGCCAGAGGGCCCTGAACACTGAAGCTTTCTTT. Translating it yields CASSPRQRALNTEAFF.

Note on this clonotype: A far larger clone lies a single base away; this is likely a read error. The V call is TRBV2, the J call TRBJ2-5; TRBD2 matches at 7 bases. The CDR3 has 16 residues. The germline V gene encodes CDR1 SNHLY and CDR2 FYNNEI. The CDR3 nucleotides are TGTGCCAGCAGCCCGCGGCCGGGAGGCTCCCAAGAGGCCCAGTACTTC. Protein: CASSPRPGGSQEAQYF. Looking up the rest from reference TRBV2 and TRBJ2-5 gives the full variable domain: EPEVTQTPSHQVTQMGQEVILRCVPISNHLYFYWYRQILGQKVEFLVSFYNNEISEKSEIFDDQFSVERPDGSNFTLKIRSTKLEDSAMYFCASSPRPGGSQEAQYFGPGTRLLVL.

The table lists this clonotype with many counts. The J gene is TRBJ2-7, the V gene TRBV6-1; 10 nucleotides match TRBD1. CDR1 and CDR2 from the germline V gene are MNHNS and SASEGT. The CDR3 length is 14 residues. V was clipped by 7 bases and J by 4 bases; unmatched bases: 7. The CDR3 spells CASIPRDRGYEQYF. The CDR3 DNA reads TGTGCCAGCATCCCGAGGGACAGGGGTTACGAGCAGTACTTC.

This clonotype occurred many times. This chain uses TRBV6-1 with TRBJ2-3; D is uncertain. Trimming took 1 base from V and 6 from J, leaving 5 bases between them. In germline, CDR1 is MNHNS, CDR2 SASEGT. The CDR3 covers 12 residues. The CDR3 DNA follows: TGTGCCAGCAGTGAAGTGGACGATACGCAGTATTTT. Amino acid sequence: CASSEVDDTQYF.

This clonotype occurred many times. The chain carries TRBV20-1 and TRBJ2-7, with TRBD2 matching 10 bases. This CDR3 region has 16 residues. CDR1 and CDR2 (germline): DFQATT, SNEGSKA (reference sequence). J lost 0 bases, V lost 2 bases, and 7 bases had no gene match. The CDR3 bases are TGCAGTGCTAGAAGCCTAGCGGGAGATGCCTCCTACGAGCAGTACTTC. Translated, it gives CSARSLAGDASYEQYF.

The chain has TRBV9 and TRBJ2-6; 14 nucleotides align to TRBD2. The CDR3 totals 18 residues. The V gene's germline CDR1 is SGDLS and CDR2 YYNGEE. The J segment lost 4 bases and the V segment lost 3 bases, leaving 6 bases of the junction unmatched. CDR3 DNA sequence: TGTGCCAGCAGCGCGGGACTAGCGGGAGAGAGAGGGGCCAACGTCCTGACTTTC. This translates into CASSAGLAGERGANVLTF.

This clonotype was detected ten times or more. The V call is TRBV6-1, the J call TRBJ1-2; D is ambiguous. V was cut by 3 bases and J by 4 bases, with 12 bases left in between. The CDR3 runs 14 residues. Germline V gives CDR1 MNHNS, CDR2 SASEGT. For the CDR3, the DNA is TGTGCCAGCAGTGATTCATGGCCTGGCTATGGCTACACCTTC. Its translation: CASSDSWPGYGYTF.

This clonotype was counted at least ten times. This rearrangement joins TRBV6-2 or TRBV6-3 to TRBJ2-7; D is unclear. The CDR3 has 14 residues. With 4 bases removed from V and 3 bases from J, the gap between germline ends came to 13 bases. Germline assignment: CDR1 MNHEY and CDR2 SVGEGT. DNA of the CDR3: TGTGCCAGCAGTTCCCCCGATGCGAACTACGAGCAGTACTTC. Protein product: CASSSPDANYEQYF.